The 15 T cell receptor beta chains presented below share a single source sample, sequenced in a study of cytomegalovirus exposure and HLA in healthy donors. Assay used: immunoSEQ multiplex PCR; TCRdb lists only in-frame clones, some missing. The sample records 55,000 to 75,000 clones, about 94% being singletons. Sequencing input: PBMCs. The receptor source for this set is a man younger than 35 in good health and CMV-seropositive.

The V call is TRBV19, the J call TRBJ2-3; D is unclear. The CDR3 is 13 amino acids. The germline V gene encodes CDR1 LNHDA and CDR2 SQIVND (reference sequence). The V and J ends lost 4 bases and 2 bases respectively, with 7 bases between them. The CDR3 DNA reads TGTGCCAGTAGTAGCGAGATCACAGATACGCAGTATTTT. This codes for CASSSEITDTQYF. Full variable domain (rest looked up from reference TRBV19 and TRBJ2-3): DGGITQSPKYLFRKEGQNVTLSCEQNLNHDAMYWYRQDPGQGLRLIYYSQIVNDFQKGDIAEGYSVSREKKESFPLTVTSAQKNPTAFYLCASSSEITDTQYFGPGTRLTVL.

This rearrangement joins TRBV11-2 to TRBJ1-1; 10 positions match TRBD1. V lost 4 bases, J lost 5 bases, and 1 base stayed unmatched. CDR1 and CDR2 (germline): SGHAT, FQNNGV. CDR3 length: 13 amino acids. The CDR3 spells CASSSDRGTEAFF. CDR3 sequence (DNA): TGTGCCAGCAGCTCGGACAGGGGGACTGAAGCTTTCTTT.

The chain has TRBV5-1 and TRBJ2-2; TRBD2 is a possible D gene (5 bases). Per the germline V gene, CDR1 is SGHRS and CDR2 is YFSETQ. The CDR3 loop spans 15 amino acids. V was pared by 2 bases and J by 1 base, with 9 bases between. The CDR3 DNA reads TGCGCCAGCAGCTTCGCTAGCAAGAACACCGGGGAGCTGTTTTTT. It specifies CASSFASKNTGELFF.

J is TRBJ2-5 and V is TRBV7-9; D not resolved. This CDR3 is 12 amino acids long. Between the trimmed V and J ends, which lost 5 bases and 5 bases, there was a span of 9 bases. CDR1 is SEHNR and CDR2 is FQNEAQ in the germline V gene (reference sequence). The chain's CDR3 is CASSPTEETQYF. The CDR3 DNA sequence: TGTGCCAGCAGCCCTACCGAGGAGACCCAGTACTTC. Full variable domain (missing parts from reference TRBV7-9 and TRBJ2-5): DTGVSQNPRHKITKRGQNVTFRCDPISEHNRLYWYRQTLGQGPEFLTYFQNEAQLEKSRLLSDRFSAERPKGSFSTLEIQRTEQGDSAMYLCASSPTEETQYFGPGTRLLVL.

The rearrangement uses TRBV30 and TRBJ2-2, with 9 nucleotides matching TRBD2. CDR1 and CDR2 from the germline V gene are GTSNPN and SVGIG (reference sequence). Losses at the gene ends were 5 bases for V and 8 bases for J; bases not matched to a gene: 9. The length of the CDR3 is 14 residues. CDR3 sequence (DNA): TGTGCCTGGCACAACGGTCTAGCGGGAGGGGAGCTGTTTTTT. This codes for CAWHNGLAGGELFF.

The rearrangement uses TRBV15 and TRBJ2-5, with TRBD2 identical over 9 bases. With the DNA end fitting TRBJ2-7 better, the J assignment may be wrong. This CDR3 spans 15 amino acids. Germline CDR1 is LNHNV and CDR2 is YYDKDF (reference sequence). CDR3 amino acids: CATSIGLAGEYEQYF. The CDR3 DNA is TGTGCCACCAGCATCGGGTTAGCGGGAGAGTACGAGCAGTACTTC.

V is TRBV18 and J is TRBJ2-7, with 10 bases fitting TRBD2. Trimming took 2 bases from V and 6 from J; bases not matched to a gene: 10. The CDR3 spans 16 residues. CDR1 and CDR2 from the germline V gene are KGHSH and LQKENI. The CDR3 coding sequence is TGTGCCAGCTCACCAAGTTCCGGGACTAGCGACGGCGAGCAGTACTTC. Amino acid sequence: CASSPSSGTSDGEQYF.

The chain recombines TRBV9 with TRBJ2-1, with 8 bases that match TRBD2. CDR3 size: 18 residues. CDR1 and CDR2 (germline): SGDLS, YYNGEE. V was pared by 0 bases and J by 2 bases, with 10 bases of the junction left unmatched. The CDR3 DNA reads as TGTGCCAGCAGCGTAGGTTCTAGCGGGCTCCTTCCCTACAATGAGCAGTTCTTC. Amino acid sequence: CASSVGSSGLLPYNEQFF.

J is TRBJ2-7 and V is TRBV19; 7 bases map to TRBD1. J was trimmed by 4 bases and V by 3 bases; bases with no gene match: 6. Germline-derived CDR1 and CDR2 are LNHDA and SQIVND (reference sequence). CDR3 length: 14 residues. This chain's CDR3 is CASSIWDSQYEQYF. DNA of the CDR3: TGTGCCAGTAGTATCTGGGACAGCCAATACGAGCAGTACTTC.

The chain carries TRBV21-1 and TRBJ2-2; TRBD1 reflects the table's D call only, with no check against the DNA. TRBV21-1 corresponds to a pseudogene. The CDR3 contains 17 residues. Here the CDR3 DNA reads TGTGCCAGCAGCAATACCCTCCGACAGGGTAATCCCGGGGAGCTGTTTTTT. It yields the protein CASSNTLRQGNPGELFF.

This chain's CDR3 is CATSRGDSRGGNEQFF. The DNA of the CDR3 is TGTGCCACCAGCAGAGGGGACTCTCGGGGGGGCAATGAGCAGTTCTTC. The chain is built from TRBV15 and TRBJ2-1; 8 bases are a match to TRBD2. Trimming cost V 1 base and J 6 bases; bases outside gene matches: 8. CDR3 length: 16 amino acids. CDR1 and CDR2 (germline): LNHNV, YYDKDF (reference sequence). Based on the CDR3 plus reference TRBV15 and TRBJ2-1, the full variable domain is DAMVIQNPRYQVTQFGKPVTLSCSQTLNHNVMYWYQQKSSQAPKLLFHYYDKDFNNEADTPDNFQSRRPNTSFCFLDIRSPGLGDTAMYLCATSRGDSRGGNEQFFGPGTRLTVL.

The table lists this clone with a count of one. The V and J genes are TRBV9 and TRBJ1-2, with a weak D call TRBD1 (6 bases). Germline V gene lookup returns CDR1 SGDLS and CDR2 YYNGEE. This CDR3 has 13 amino acids. Trimming left V 0 bases short and J 5 bases short, with 8 bases between. This CDR3 reads CASSVAGVYGYTF. The CDR3 nucleotides are TGTGCCAGCAGCGTAGCAGGGGTATATGGCTACACCTTC.

The chain couples TRBV28 to TRBJ2-3; 11 bases fit TRBD2. Germline lookup yields CDR1 MDHEN and CDR2 SYDVKM. The V gene end was trimmed by 4 bases and the J gene end by 0 bases; junction bases not matched to a gene: 9. This CDR3 has 18 residues. The CDR3 spells CASSSEPGLAESTDTQYF. The CDR3 DNA sequence: TGTGCCAGCAGTTCAGAACCGGGACTAGCGGAGAGCACAGATACGCAGTATTTT. The whole variable domain, filled in from reference TRBV28 and TRBJ2-3, reads DVKVTQSSRYLVKRTGEKVFLECVQDMDHENMFWYRQDPGLGLRLIYFSYDVKMKEKGDIPEGYSVSREKKERFSLILESASTNQTSMYLCASSSEPGLAESTDTQYFGPGTRLTVL.

The V gene is TRBV7-2, the J gene TRBJ1-3, with D maybe TRBD1 (6 bases). The CDR3 runs 15 residues. Germline CDR1 reads SGHTA; CDR2 reads FQGNSA. V lost 5 bases and J 2 bases, leaving 13 bases between the germline ends. Written as DNA, the CDR3 is TGTGCCAGCAGCCAGGGGTCTCGGGCTGGAAACACCATATATTTT. Translated, it gives CASSQGSRAGNTIYF.

The V call is TRBV7-2, the J call TRBJ2-7, with TRBD2 as a possible D gene (6 bases). The CDR3 extends over 15 amino acids. Germline V gene data show CDR1 as SGHTA and CDR2 as FQGNSA. V was shortened by 1 base and J by 4 bases, with 14 bases between the two germline ends. The CDR3 sequence is CASSLVPGTGYEQYF. DNA for the CDR3: TGTGCCAGCAGCTTAGTGCCAGGGACTGGGTACGAGCAGTACTTC.